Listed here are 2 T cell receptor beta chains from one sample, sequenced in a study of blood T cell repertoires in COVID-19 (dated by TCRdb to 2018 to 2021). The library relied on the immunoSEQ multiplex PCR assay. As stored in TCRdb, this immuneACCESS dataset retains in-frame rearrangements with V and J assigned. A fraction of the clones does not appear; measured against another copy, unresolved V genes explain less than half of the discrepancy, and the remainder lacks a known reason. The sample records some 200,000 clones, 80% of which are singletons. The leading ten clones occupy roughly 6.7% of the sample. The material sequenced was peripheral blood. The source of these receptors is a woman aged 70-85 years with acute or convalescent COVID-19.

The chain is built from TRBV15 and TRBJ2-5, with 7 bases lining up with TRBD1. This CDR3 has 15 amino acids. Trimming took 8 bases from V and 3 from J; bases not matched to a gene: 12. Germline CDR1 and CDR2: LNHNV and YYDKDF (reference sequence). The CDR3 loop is CATYSPTGLKETQYF. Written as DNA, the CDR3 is TGTGCCACCTATTCCCCGACAGGGCTTAAAGAGACCCAGTACTTC.

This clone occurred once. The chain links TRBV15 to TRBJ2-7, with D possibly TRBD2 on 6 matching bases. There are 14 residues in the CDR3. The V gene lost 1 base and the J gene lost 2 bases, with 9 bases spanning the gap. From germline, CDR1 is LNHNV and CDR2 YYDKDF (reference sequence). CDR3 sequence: CATSRASSAYEQYV. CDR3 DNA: TGTGCCACCAGCAGAGCTTCTAGCGCCTACGAGCAGTACGTC.